This T cell receptor (beta chain) was captured by sequencing in a study of response to subunit inactivated influenza vaccine. MiXCR, run by TCRdb on the RT-PCR reads, gives a single entry per CDR3 protein. The repertoire holds roughly 550,000 distinct CDR3 sequences, with under 25% as singletons. Germline V gene data show CDR1 as DFQATT and CDR2 as SNEGSKA (reference sequence). This CDR3 has 14 residues. With V trimmed by 6 bases and J by 3 bases, 11 bases remained unmatched. These data also formed part of another study, on T cells expressing NK-cell markers. That source notes: 5'RACE template switching with UMIs generated TCR beta cDNA. Seven of the eight sequenced donors were classified as HCMV-seropositive, and one was classified as seronegative. Dominant NKG2C+ clonotypes made up about 1.0-7.0% of CD8+ T cells in a handful of donors. The study left the HCMV specificity of expanded NKG2C+ T cell clones unresolved.

The chain couples TRBV20-1 to TRBJ2-7; 7 bases match TRBD2. The clonotype comes from a man between 45 and 60 years old who received an inactivated influenza vaccine. Sequenced here: CD4+ T cells sorted from PBMCs, sampled approximately 12 days after vaccination. DNA of the CDR3: TGCAGTGCGGAGCTAGCGGTCCGGGGCTACGAGCAGTACTTC. Amino acid sequence: CSAELAVRGYEQYF.